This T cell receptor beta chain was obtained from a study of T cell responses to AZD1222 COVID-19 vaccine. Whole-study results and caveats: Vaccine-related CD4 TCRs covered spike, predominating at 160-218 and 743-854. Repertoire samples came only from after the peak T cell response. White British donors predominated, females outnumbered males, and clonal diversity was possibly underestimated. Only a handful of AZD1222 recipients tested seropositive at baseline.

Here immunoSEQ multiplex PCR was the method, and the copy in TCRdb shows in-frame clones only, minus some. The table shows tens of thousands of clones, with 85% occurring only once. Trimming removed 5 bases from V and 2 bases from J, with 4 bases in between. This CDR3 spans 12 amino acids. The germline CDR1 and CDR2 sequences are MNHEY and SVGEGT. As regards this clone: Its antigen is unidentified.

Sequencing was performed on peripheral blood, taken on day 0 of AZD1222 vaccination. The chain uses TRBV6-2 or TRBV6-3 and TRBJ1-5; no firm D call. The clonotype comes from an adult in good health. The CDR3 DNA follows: TGTGCCAGCAGTCCCCGCAATCAGCCCCAGCATTTT. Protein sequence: CASSPRNQPQHF.